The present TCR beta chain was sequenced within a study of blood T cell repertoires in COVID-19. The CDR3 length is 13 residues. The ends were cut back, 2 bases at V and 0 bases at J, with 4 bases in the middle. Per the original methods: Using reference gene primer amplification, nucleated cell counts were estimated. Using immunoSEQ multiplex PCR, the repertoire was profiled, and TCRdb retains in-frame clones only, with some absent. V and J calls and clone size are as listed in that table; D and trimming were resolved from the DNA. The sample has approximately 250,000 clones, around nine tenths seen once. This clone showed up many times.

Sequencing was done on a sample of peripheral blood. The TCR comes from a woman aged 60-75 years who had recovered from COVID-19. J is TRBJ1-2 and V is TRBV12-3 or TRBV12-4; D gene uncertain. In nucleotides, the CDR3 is TGTGCCAGCAGTTTACGTGCTAACTATGGCTACACCTTC. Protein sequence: CASSLRANYGYTF.